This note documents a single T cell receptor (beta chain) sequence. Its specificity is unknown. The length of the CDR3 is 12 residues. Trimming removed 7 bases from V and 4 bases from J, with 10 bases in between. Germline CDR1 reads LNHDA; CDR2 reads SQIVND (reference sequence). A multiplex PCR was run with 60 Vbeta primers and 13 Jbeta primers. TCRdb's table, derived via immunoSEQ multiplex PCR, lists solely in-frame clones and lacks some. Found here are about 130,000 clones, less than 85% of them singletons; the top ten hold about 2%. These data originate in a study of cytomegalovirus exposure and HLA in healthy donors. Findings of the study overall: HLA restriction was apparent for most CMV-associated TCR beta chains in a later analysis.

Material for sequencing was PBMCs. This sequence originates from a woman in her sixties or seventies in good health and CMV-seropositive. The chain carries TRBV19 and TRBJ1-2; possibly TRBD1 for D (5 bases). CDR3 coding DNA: TGTGCCAGTATGGGGGGACCCTATGGCTACACCTTC. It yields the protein CASMGGPYGYTF.